This T cell receptor (beta chain) was recorded in a study of T cells expressing NK-cell markers. Remarks on this clonotype: No antigen is known for it.

Germline V gene lookup returns CDR1 PRHDT and CDR2 FYEKMQ (reference sequence). The CDR3 has 14 amino acids. For each CDR3 protein, TCRdb gives one entry from its re-call of the 5' RACE reads, without DNA. In total, the table holds approximately 550,000 distinct CDR3 sequences. Study-wide points: Of the CD8+ T cell pool in about six donors, roughly 1.0-8% was accounted for by dominant NKG2C+ clonotypes. These same clonotypes (in several donors) also led the CD3+CD56-NKG2C+ fraction.

The source is a man aged 18 to 29 in good health. The J gene is TRBJ2-4, the V gene TRBV13; the D call from TCRdb, TRBD2, cannot be confirmed without DNA. Sequenced sample: blood T cells: a sorted CD56 or NKG2C T cell subset, CD4+ or CD8+ T cells, or bulk PBMC T cells (not recorded which). This CDR3 reads CASSLIGPQNIQYF.